The 5 T cell receptor beta chains below were found in one sample sequenced in a study of blood T cells in healthy people across ages. Through a sample-barcoded 5' primer and a J-beta primer mix, a second PCR was run for about 6 to 11 cycles. TCRdb re-called the 5' RACE reads through MiXCR, storing one row per CDR3 protein. The sample carries approximately 1.5 million distinct CDR3 sequences, approximately 39% recorded once. The sequenced sample consisted of blood. These receptors originate from a woman between 18 and 30 years old in good health.

This clonotype was observed a handful of times. V gene TRBV7-2 combines with J gene TRBJ2-7, with 12 bases identical to TRBD2. This CDR3 contains 16 residues. Germline-derived CDR1 and CDR2 are SGHTA and FQGNSA. Losses at the gene ends were 5 bases for V and 4 bases for J; bases not matched to a gene: 9. The CDR3 DNA is TGTGCCAGCAGCCCAAACCTACTAGCGGGAGGATACGAGCAGTACTTC. The encoded protein is CASSPNLLAGGYEQYF.

The chain is built from TRBV12-3 or TRBV12-4 and TRBJ1-2; D is ambiguous. The CDR3 runs to 14 residues. Between the trimmed V and J ends, which lost 10 bases and 0 bases, there was a span of 15 bases. The CDR3 sequence is CATTRERANYGYTF. DNA for the CDR3: TGTGCCACGACCAGAGAAAGGGCTAACTATGGCTACACCTTC.

The chain links TRBV4-3 to TRBJ2-1, with a weak D call TRBD2 (5 bases). The germline V gene has CDR1 LGHNA and CDR2 YSLEER. V was pared by 4 bases and J by 3 bases, with 13 bases between. This CDR3 is built from 15 residues. The CDR3 is CASSPSSGVYNEQFF. The CDR3 nucleotides are TGCGCCAGCAGCCCGAGCTCCGGGGTCTACAATGAGCAGTTCTTC.

On this clonotype itself: An end of the junction does not agree with germline; a read error may underlie this. The V and J genes are TRBV24-1 and TRBJ2-7; 9 bases fit TRBD2. Germline V gene sequence: CDR1 KGHDR, CDR2 SFDVKD. The CDR3 sequence is 16 residues long. The CDR3 is CAASGSSGRSNGEQYF. The CDR3 DNA reads as TGTGCCGCCAGTGGGAGTAGCGGGAGATCGAATGGCGAGCAGTACTTC.

The gene calls are TRBV29-1 and TRBJ1-2, with D possibly matching TRBD1 (5 bases). V lost 4 bases and J lost 3, with 12 bases in between. This CDR3 has 13 residues. Germline V gives CDR1 SQVTM, CDR2 ANQGSEA. The CDR3 region is CSVAGGFYYGYTF. The CDR3 DNA reads TGCAGCGTTGCCGGGGGGTTTTACTATGGCTACACCTTC.